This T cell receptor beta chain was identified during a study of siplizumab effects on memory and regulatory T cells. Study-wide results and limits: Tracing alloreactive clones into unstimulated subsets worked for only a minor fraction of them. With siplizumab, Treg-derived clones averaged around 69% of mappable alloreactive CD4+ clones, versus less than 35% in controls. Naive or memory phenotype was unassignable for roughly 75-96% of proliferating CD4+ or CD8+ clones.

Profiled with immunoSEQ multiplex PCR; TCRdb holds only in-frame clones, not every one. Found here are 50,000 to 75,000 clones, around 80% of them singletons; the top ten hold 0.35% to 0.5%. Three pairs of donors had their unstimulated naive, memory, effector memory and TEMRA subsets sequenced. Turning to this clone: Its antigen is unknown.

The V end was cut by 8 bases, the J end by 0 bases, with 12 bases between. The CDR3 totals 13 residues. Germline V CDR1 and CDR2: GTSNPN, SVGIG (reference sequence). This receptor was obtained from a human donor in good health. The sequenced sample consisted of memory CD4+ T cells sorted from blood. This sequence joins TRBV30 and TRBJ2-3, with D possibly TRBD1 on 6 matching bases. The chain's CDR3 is CAGQPYSTDTQYF. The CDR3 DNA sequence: TGTGCCGGACAGCCTTACAGCACAGATACGCAGTATTTT.